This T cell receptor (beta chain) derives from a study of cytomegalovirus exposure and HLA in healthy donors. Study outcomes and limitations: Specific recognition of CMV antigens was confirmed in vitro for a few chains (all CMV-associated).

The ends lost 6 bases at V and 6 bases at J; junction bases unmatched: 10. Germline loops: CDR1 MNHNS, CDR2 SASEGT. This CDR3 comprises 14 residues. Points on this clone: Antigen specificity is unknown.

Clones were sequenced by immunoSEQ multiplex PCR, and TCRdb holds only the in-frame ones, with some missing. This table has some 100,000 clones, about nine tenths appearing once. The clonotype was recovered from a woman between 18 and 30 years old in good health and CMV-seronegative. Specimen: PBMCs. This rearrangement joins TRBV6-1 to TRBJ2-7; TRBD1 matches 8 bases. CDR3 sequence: CASSVGQEHAEQYF. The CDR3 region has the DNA TGTGCCAGCAGCGTGGGACAGGAGCACGCCGAGCAGTACTTC.